The entry below gives a single T cell receptor beta chain sequence along with its context. The antigen is undetermined. The entry originates in a study of regulatory T cells in long-lasting Graves disease. As for time point: newly diagnosed GD, antithyroid drugs for less than 3 months. Preparation of the TCR library used RNA extracted from PBMCs. Study-wide results and caveats: New patients shared some 980 public clonotypes, and persistent patients shared more, with under 3,000.

Building the TCR beta libraries relied on iRepertoire HTBI primers, and CDR3 regions underwent Arm-PCR. TCRdb re-analysed the multiplex PCR reads in MiXCR, keeping a single row per CDR3 protein. The sample lists around 450,000 distinct CDR3 sequences, roughly 15% seen once, with approximately 7.6% in the top ten. Trimming pared 3 bases from V and 0 bases from J, leaving 8 bases between. CDR1 ENHRY and CDR2 SYGVKD come from the germline V gene. The CDR3 totals 15 residues. These data are also associated with another study on T cells in Graves' hyperthyroidism and ophthalmopathy. Per that paper: The majority of expanded thyroid clonotypes above 0.001 also appeared in blood. Model predictions of ophthalmopathy came a median around 6.5 months before onset.

This chain uses TRBV10-3 with TRBJ2-2; possibly TRBD2 for D (5 bases). This receptor was taken from a woman in her thirties or forties with Graves disease. This specimen consisted of peripheral blood mononuclear cells (PBMCs), obtained at new diagnosis, from a patient treated with antithyroid drugs. As DNA, the CDR3 is TGTGCCATCAGTGACCAGGACTCGAACACCGGGGAGCTGTTTTTT. Its protein product is CAISDQDSNTGELFF.